This TCR beta chain is from a study of blood T cell repertoires in COVID-19 (dated by TCRdb to about 2020). Regarding the complete study: Collaborator samples came from the United States, Italy and Spain and covered acute and convalescent phases of COVID-19. Nearly every sample came with metadata listing a de-identified subject ID, COVID-19 status, age in years and sex. The repertoires were released in a freely available public database meant as a resource for research on the immune response to SARS-CoV-2. Subjects who had been exposed to COVID-19, were actively infected with it, or had recovered from it provided the deeply sampled blood TCRbeta repertoires that made up the dataset. Where available, HLA class I and class II types were obtained from metadata supplied by the sample provider rather than from assay-based typing. The material from the prospective study consisted of cDNA or gDNA derived from T cells, B-cell-depleted T cells, or PBMCs. Samples were obtained from the ongoing ImmuneRACE study (first 160 participants) and from 950 to 1,500 subjects provided by 6 global collaborators. Points the paper makes about the study in general: Clinical and demographic metadata were provided uncurated, with the amount varying by source and participant.

The immunoSEQ Assay, a bias-controlled multiplex PCR, was used to amplify TCRbeta CDR3 regions from genomic DNA. The authors' analysis ran thus. The number of nucleated cells in each sample was estimated from the amplification of reference gene primers within the assay. Sequence reads were collapsed and filtered to measure the absolute abundance of every unique TCRbeta CDR3 rearrangement. For each sample, productive Simpson clonality was calculated by taking the square root of Simpson's diversity index across productive rearrangements. TCRdb's version of the immuneACCESS table is confined to in-frame rearrangements and falls short of the full clone set. An unresolved V gene accounts for under half of the shortfall where checked; the remainder is of unknown origin. V and J calls plus clone size are reproduced from that table; the DNA served to infer D and trimming. The sample table records roughly 200,000 clones; 89% of these occur just once. Jointly, the top ten make up approximately 2.3% of the sample.

Participants in the prospective study were aged about 18 to 100 years, lived in under 30 United States geographic areas, and enrolled through a virtual design. Cohort assignment in the prospective study relied on participant-reported clinical history from a screening survey and a study questionnaire. Mobile phlebotomists in the prospective study collected whole blood, serum and a nasopharyngeal or oropharyngeal swab from every participant. Participants in the prospective study had the option to provide additional blood draws and questionnaires over a 2-month period. Before DNA extraction, prospective study blood samples were shipped either frozen or at room temperature. V is pruned by 4 bases and J by 2 bases, leaving 15 bases of the junction without a gene match. The germline V gene encodes CDR1 SGHAT and CDR2 FQNNGV. From its cysteine to its phenylalanine, the CDR3 spans 18 amino acids. Of all the DNA, just the CDR3 is kept, 54 bases in frame from base 1.

In regard to this clone: Its binding antigen is unknown. Per-nucleotide qualities are absent, and no much larger clonotype sits a single base away.

This TCR was recovered from a woman between 35 and 50 years old with acute COVID-19. Sequenced sample: PBMCs or T cells enriched from blood (not recorded which). The receptor chain draws on TRBV11-2 and TRBJ2-7, with 9 bases in between that match TRBD2. CDR3 sequence: CASSSAFAGGTPAYEQYF. The sequenced DNA: TGTGCCAGCAGCTCAGCCTTTGCGGGGGGGACGCCAGCCTACGAGCAGTACTTC.